The 29 T cell receptor beta chains below were found in one sample sequenced in a study of blood T cell repertoires in COVID-19. Assay used: immunoSEQ multiplex PCR; TCRdb lists only in-frame clones, some missing. This sample carries over 110,000 clones, over 75% of them seen once, and the ten largest clones take 3.9%. The material sequenced was PBMCs or T cells enriched from blood (not recorded which). The receptors shown here come from a man in his fifties or sixties in a cohort exposed to, infected with or recovered from COVID-19 (not recorded which).

V is TRBV3-1 (or the pseudogene TRBV3-2) and J is TRBJ2-3; 9 nucleotides match TRBD2. The junction had 16 bases not matched to a gene; V was cut back by 4 bases and J by 5 bases. The CDR3 runs 18 residues. Germline loops: CDR1 LGHDT, CDR2 YNNKEL (reference sequence). The CDR3 nucleotides read TGTGCCAGCAGCCCCCTTTATGGGCGGGGGGGCGGTGGAGATACGCAGTATTTT. It yields the protein CASSPLYGRGGGGDTQYF.

This clone appeared a single time. The chain joins TRBV2 to TRBJ2-3; TRBD2 might be the D (7 bases). V lost 6 bases and J lost 4, with 14 bases in between. The germline V gene encodes CDR1 SNHLY and CDR2 FYNNEI. The CDR3 sequence is 14 residues long. For the CDR3, the DNA is TGTGCCAGCAGAAAAGGGGGGGTGGCAGATACGCAGTATTTT. The encoded protein is CASRKGGVADTQYF.

The genes are TRBV7-6 and TRBJ2-1; TRBD1 matches at 9 bases. J gave up 1 base and V 8 bases, and 6 bases lay outside the gene matches. Germline V lookup: CDR1 SGHVS, CDR2 FNYEAQ. This CDR3 comprises 15 residues. CDR3 residues: CASATDRGSYNEQFF. As DNA, the CDR3 is TGTGCCAGCGCCACGGACAGGGGTTCCTACAATGAGCAGTTCTTC.

This chain connects TRBV7-9 to TRBJ2-3, with a possible D match to TRBD2 (7 bases). V dropped 7 bases and J dropped 0 bases, with 11 bases sitting between them. CDR1 SEHNR and CDR2 FQNEAQ come from the germline V gene (reference sequence). The CDR3 has 14 residues. CDR3 residues: CASTKGGSTDTQYF. CDR3 coding DNA: TGTGCCAGCACAAAGGGGGGGAGCACAGATACGCAGTATTTT. The full variable domain, in which reference TRBV7-9 and TRBJ2-3 provide the parts outside the CDR3, is DTGVSQNPRHKITKRGQNVTFRCDPISEHNRLYWYRQTLGQGPEFLTYFQNEAQLEKSRLLSDRFSAERPKGSFSTLEIQRTEQGDSAMYLCASTKGGSTDTQYFGPGTRLTVL.

The chain is built from TRBV7-7 and TRBJ2-7; no firm D call. CDR3 size: 14 residues. Germline values: CDR1 SSHAT, CDR2 FNYEAQ (reference sequence). Trimming took 5 bases from V and 2 from J, leaving 13 bases between them. CDR3 protein: CASSTDKPTYEQYF. For the CDR3, the DNA is TGTGCCAGCAGCACAGACAAGCCCACCTACGAGCAGTACTTC.

J is TRBJ2-7 and V is TRBV6-7; possible D gene TRBD1, 6 bases. TRBV6-7 is filed as an ORF, its function uncertain. The CDR3 is made up of 18 amino acids. Trimming shortened V by 5 bases and J by 5 bases, and 28 bases separated the two germline ends. Here the CDR3 reads CASSPGDKHRDFSHEQYF. The CDR3 coding sequence is TGTGCCAGCAGTCCCGGGGATAAACACAGGGATTTTAGCCACGAGCAGTACTTC.

As for this clone: The sample holds other DNA sequences that translate to the same CDR3. The rearrangement uses TRBV5-1 and TRBJ2-3; the D is unclear. This CDR3 spans 14 amino acids. Germline V gene lookup returns CDR1 SGHRS and CDR2 YFSETQ. Trimming stripped 0 bases from V and 1 base from J, with 6 bases between. This chain's CDR3 is CASSLATGTDTQYF. The CDR3 DNA follows: TGCGCCAGCAGCTTGGCCACGGGCACAGATACGCAGTATTTT.

The V call is TRBV4-3, the J call TRBJ1-2, with D possibly being TRBD1 (6 bases). Germline V gene sequence: CDR1 LGHNA, CDR2 YSLEER. V shed 2 bases and J shed 4 bases, with 17 bases lying between them. The CDR3 totals 16 residues. The CDR3 region is CASSQSGGPEPYGYTF. CDR3 sequence (DNA): TGCGCCAGCAGCCAATCCGGGGGGCCTGAACCCTATGGCTACACCTTC.

The rearrangement uses TRBV9 and TRBJ1-2; no reliable D call. The CDR3 is 17 residues long. The V end was cut by 3 bases, the J end by 0 bases, with 18 bases between. Germline lookup yields CDR1 SGDLS and CDR2 YYNGEE. Here the CDR3 reads CASSAEGTKIANYGYTF. As DNA, the CDR3 is TGTGCCAGCAGCGCCGAGGGCACGAAGATAGCTAACTATGGCTACACCTTC.

The V call is TRBV7-9, the J call TRBJ2-1, with a possible D match to TRBD2 (6 bases). The germline gives CDR1 SEHNR, CDR2 FQNEAQ (reference sequence). The CDR3 contains 15 residues. Trimming pared 5 bases from V and 6 bases from J, leaving 17 bases between. CDR3 region: CASSLLSGFSNEQFF. In DNA, the CDR3 is TGTGCCAGCAGCCTTCTGAGCGGGTTCTCCAATGAGCAGTTCTTC.

The chain carries TRBV11-2 and TRBJ1-4; D perhaps matches TRBD1 (5 bases). The V and J ends lost 3 bases and 12 bases respectively, with 17 bases between them. Germline V gene lookup returns CDR1 SGHAT and CDR2 FQNNGV. The CDR3 contains 14 residues. The CDR3 is CASSFGTLRGELFF. As DNA, the CDR3 is TGTGCCAGCAGCTTTGGGACGTTACGGGGGGAACTGTTTTTT.

This chain joins TRBV7-9 and TRBJ1-1, with D perhaps matching TRBD1 (5 bases). Between the trimmed V and J ends, which lost 1 base and 0 bases, there was a span of 18 bases. This CDR3 spans 18 amino acids. The germline V gene has CDR1 SEHNR and CDR2 FQNEAQ (reference sequence). The DNA of the CDR3 is TGTGCCAGCAGCTTAGAGTCATTGATATCAGGGTTGAACACTGAAGCTTTCTTT. As protein: CASSLESLISGLNTEAFF.

The chain is built from TRBV6-5 and TRBJ1-5; weak D call: TRBD1 (5 bases). Germline-derived CDR1 and CDR2 are MNHEY and SVGAGI. Trimming took off 5 bases at V and 2 bases at J, with 13 bases between the two ends. The CDR3 is made up of 15 amino acids. DNA of the CDR3: TGTGCCAGCAGTCCCCGGGGGGTGGGCAATCAGCCCCAGCATTTT. Amino acids: CASSPRGVGNQPQHF.

V is TRBV5-1 and J is TRBJ1-3; TRBD1 matches 7 bases. This CDR3 comprises 17 residues. The germline V gene encodes CDR1 SGHRS and CDR2 YFSETQ. V was clipped by 4 bases and J by 2 bases; unmatched bases: 12. The CDR3 sequence is CASSLSPGQRAGNTIYF. CDR3 coding DNA: TGCGCCAGCAGCCTCTCCCCGGGACAGCGGGCTGGAAACACCATATATTTT.

The sample holds one count of this clone. The chain has TRBV28 and TRBJ1-1; 8 bases map to TRBD1. The CDR3 is made up of 15 amino acids. Trimming took 6 bases from V and 3 from J; bases not matched to a gene: 9. Per the germline V gene, CDR1 is MDHEN and CDR2 is SYDVKM. Here the CDR3 reads CASSTTDRVDTEAFF. The CDR3, as DNA: TGTGCCAGCAGCACCACGGACAGGGTCGACACTGAAGCTTTCTTT.

This chain connects TRBV18 to TRBJ2-3, with D hard to call. The CDR3 consists of 14 residues. Germline assignment: CDR1 KGHSH and CDR2 LQKENI. V shed 3 bases and J shed 2 bases, with 9 bases lying between them. For the CDR3, the DNA is TGTGCCAGCTCACCGACTGGATTCACAGATACGCAGTATTTT. As protein: CASSPTGFTDTQYF.

The chain uses TRBV6-5 and TRBJ1-5, with D possibly TRBD1 on 6 matching bases. Germline CDR1 reads MNHEY; CDR2 reads SVGAGI. The CDR3 runs to 14 residues. Trimming left V 4 bases short and J 7 bases short, with 14 bases between. The CDR3 DNA follows: TGTGCCAGCAGTTCCGCACAGGGAGAACAGCCCCAGCATTTT. Translation: CASSSAQGEQPQHF.

This chain connects TRBV5-1 to TRBJ2-1; TRBD2 matches 11 bases. CDR1 and CDR2 (germline): SGHRS, YFSETQ. The V gene end was trimmed by 0 bases and the J gene end by 10 bases; junction bases not matched to a gene: 9. The CDR3 sequence is 16 residues long. This chain's CDR3 is CASSLEIAGGHQEQFF. DNA of the CDR3: TGCGCCAGCAGCTTGGAGATAGCGGGAGGGCATCAAGAGCAGTTCTTC.

The rearrangement uses TRBV5-1 and TRBJ2-5; TRBD2 might be the D (6 bases). The V end lost 1 base, the J end lost 7 bases, and 14 bases lay between the germline ends. Germline CDR1 SGHRS, CDR2 YFSETQ. The CDR3 is 14 residues long. In nucleotides, the CDR3 is TGCGCCAGCAGCTTGTCCCAGACCGGGGGGACCCAGTACTTC. Protein product: CASSLSQTGGTQYF.

Remarks on this clone: Different DNA sequences within this sample yield the same CDR3. The rearrangement joins TRBV18 to TRBJ2-5; D unclear. Trimming shortened V by 0 bases and J by 1 base, and 6 bases separated the two germline ends. CDR1 is KGHSH, CDR2 LQKENI, per germline. The CDR3 loop spans 14 amino acids. CDR3 sequence: CASSPPGSQETQYF. As DNA, the CDR3 is TGTGCCAGCTCACCACCGGGCAGCCAAGAGACCCAGTACTTC.

The chain carries TRBV5-6 and TRBJ2-1; D is undetermined. V lost 0 bases, J lost 8 bases, and 12 bases lay in between. Germline loops: CDR1 SGHDT, CDR2 YYEEEE. This CDR3 comprises 14 residues. CDR3 nucleotide sequence: TGTGCCAGCAGCTTGGGACCAATGGGCGATGAGCAGTTCTTC. It yields the protein CASSLGPMGDEQFF.

The rearrangement links TRBV15 to TRBJ1-5; D gene unclear. Germline loops: CDR1 LNHNV, CDR2 YYDKDF (reference sequence). Trimming removed 0 bases from V and 4 bases from J, with 7 bases in between. CDR3 size: 14 residues. The CDR3 sequence is CATSRDPLNQPQHF. The DNA of the CDR3 is TGTGCCACCAGCAGAGACCCCCTTAATCAGCCCCAGCATTTT.

The chain carries TRBV28 and TRBJ1-3, with a possible D match to TRBD1 (5 bases). CDR1 is MDHEN, CDR2 SYDVKM, per germline. This CDR3 is built from 12 residues. Trimming pared 5 bases from V and 15 bases from J, leaving 17 bases between. CDR3 residues: CASSPRDSRRYF. As DNA, the CDR3 is TGTGCCAGCAGTCCGAGGGACTCCAGAAGATATTTT.

Concerning this clone itself: Within the sample, other DNA sequences also encode this same CDR3. The CDR3 reads CASSLEGGNQPQHF. The CDR3 coding sequence is TGCGCCAGCAGCTTGGAGGGGGGCAATCAGCCCCAGCATTTT. The gene calls are TRBV5-1 and TRBJ1-5; possibly TRBD1 for D (6 bases). The CDR3 loop spans 14 amino acids. The V end was cut by 0 bases, the J end by 2 bases, with 6 bases between. Germline V lookup: CDR1 SGHRS, CDR2 YFSETQ.

This clone showed up just once. The rearrangement links TRBV5-4 to TRBJ1-2; 7 positions match TRBD1. Unmatched junction bases numbered 4, after V lost 4 bases and J lost 4 bases. This CDR3 is built from 13 residues. Germline V gene data show CDR1 as SGHNT and CDR2 as YYREEE (reference sequence). Written as DNA, the CDR3 is TGTGCCAGCAGCGGGGACAGCCTCTATGGCTACACCTTC. Protein product: CASSGDSLYGYTF.

The V call is TRBV18, the J call TRBJ1-5; D is possibly TRBD1 (6 bases). In germline, CDR1 is KGHSH, CDR2 LQKENI. The CDR3 loop spans 13 amino acids. The V end lost 2 bases, the J end lost 6 bases, and 8 bases lay between the germline ends. The DNA of the CDR3 is TGTGCCAGCTCACCAACAGGGACTCAGCCCCAGCATTTT. Translating it yields CASSPTGTQPQHF.

V gene TRBV19 combines with J gene TRBJ2-7; no firm D call. The CDR3 totals 15 residues. The V gene's germline CDR1 is LNHDA and CDR2 SQIVND (reference sequence). Trimming took 3 bases from V and 0 from J, leaving 12 bases between them. The CDR3 nucleotides are TGTGCCAGTAGTATTGGAGACCTAAGCTCCTACGAGCAGTACTTC. This gives the protein CASSIGDLSSYEQYF.

V gene TRBV9 combines with J gene TRBJ1-1; TRBD1 matches at 12 bases. The CDR3 runs 18 residues. The germline V gene encodes CDR1 SGDLS and CDR2 YYNGEE. V dropped 4 bases and J dropped 0; count of bases not matched to a gene: 10. The CDR3: CASSPRTGQGAMNTEAFF. The CDR3 DNA reads as TGTGCCAGCAGCCCCCGAACGGGACAGGGGGCGATGAACACTGAAGCTTTCTTT.

The chain combines TRBV7-9 with TRBJ2-7, with 7 positions matching TRBD2. The junction had 8 bases not matched to a gene; V was cut back by 8 bases and J by 4 bases. CDR1 is SEHNR, CDR2 FQNEAQ, per germline (reference sequence). CDR3 length equals 13 residues. The CDR3 DNA reads as TGTGCCAGCTCGGGGGGAGTAGTGTACGAGCAGTACTTC. This translates into CASSGGVVYEQYF.